These T cell receptor beta chains were read from a single sample in a study of blood T cell repertoires in COVID-19. Assay: immunoSEQ multiplex PCR; the TCRdb copy retains only in-frame clones and omits some. The table shows about 150,000 clones, with approximately 86% occurring only once. Sequenced: peripheral blood. The source is a woman in her seventies with acute or convalescent COVID-19. The CDR3 runs from the conserved cysteine through the conserved F or W. D genes are given only for firm matches. The size field is filled for only some rows; it gives once, few, many or a size class.

TRBJ2-1 | TRBV25-1 | NA | NA | CASSEPGSRYNEQFF | TGTGCCAGCAGTGAACCGGGATCACGCTACAATGAGCAGTTCTTC
TRBJ1-2 | TRBV7-2 | NA | NA | CASSLEAGRGYTF | TGTGCCAGCAGCTTAGAGGCGGGACGTGGCTACACCTTC
TRBJ2-7 | TRBV18 | TRBD2 | NA | CASSPGGGQDEQYF | TGTGCCAGCTCACCAGGCGGGGGGCAAGACGAGCAGTACTTC
TRBJ1-3 | TRBV2 | NA | NA | CASTAGDLSGNTIYF | TGTGCCAGCACGGCAGGGGATCTCTCTGGAAACACCATATATTTT
TRBJ1-6 | TRBV6-4 | NA | NA | CASQRTASHSYNSPLHF | TGTGCCAGCCAAAGGACAGCATCTCACTCCTATAATTCACCCCTCCACTTT
TRBJ1-6 | TRBV19 | TRBD1 | few | CASSISHRTGTNSPLHF | TGTGCCAGTAGTATCTCCCACCGGACAGGGACAAATTCACCCCTCCACTTT
TRBJ1-2 | TRBV5-1 | NA | NA | CASSPVTGDGYTF | TGCGCCAGCAGCCCCGTGACGGGGGACGGCTACACCTTC
TRBJ2-1 | TRBV7-2 | TRBD1 | NA | CASSQRDRARNEQFF | TGTGCCAGCAGCCAACGGGACAGGGCAAGGAATGAGCAGTTCTTC
TRBJ2-3 | TRBV5-4 | TRBD2 | NA | CASSKSSGLLDTQYF | TGTGCCAGCAGCAAGTCTAGCGGGCTTTTGGATACGCAGTATTTT
TRBJ2-1 | TRBV3-1/TRBV3-2 | TRBD1 | NA | CASSRGTGGHNEQFF | TGTGCCAGCAGTCGCGGGACAGGGGGCCATAATGAGCAGTTCTTC
TRBJ2-7 | TRBV19 | NA | NA | CASSPGQGGSYEQYF | TGTGCCAGTAGTCCCGGGCAGGGGGGATCCTACGAGCAGTACTTC
TRBJ1-3 | TRBV28 | NA | NA | CASVSVVDTIYF | TGTGCCAGCGTCTCCGTCGTAGACACCATATATTTT
TRBJ1-1 | TRBV19 | TRBD1 | NA | CASSPGQGMNTEAFF | TGTGCCAGTAGCCCCGGACAGGGGATGAACACTGAAGCTTTCTTT
TRBJ2-1 | TRBV27 | NA | NA | CASSLLRGIDYLQGNEQFF | TGTGCCAGCAGTTTATTAAGGGGGATTGACTATTTACAAGGGAATGAGCAGTTCTTC
TRBJ1-6 | TRBV5-8 | NA | NA | CASSLIEGGSYNSPLHF | TGTGCCAGCAGCTTGATCGAAGGGGGATCCTATAATTCACCCCTCCACTTT
TRBJ2-3 | TRBV30 | NA | NA | CAWSVLPDTQYF | TGTGCCTGGAGTGTACTACCTGATACGCAGTATTTT
TRBJ1-3 | TRBV20-1 | TRBD1 | NA | CSASHRGRGNTIYF | TGCAGTGCTAGTCACAGGGGCCGTGGAAACACCATATATTTT
TRBJ1-3 | TRBV28 | TRBD1 | NA | CASSPPTGGAGNTIYF | TGTGCCAGCAGCCCGCCTACAGGGGGCGCAGGAAACACCATATATTTT
TRBJ2-5 | TRBV29-1 | TRBD1 | NA | CSVKPGPGQLQETQYF | TGCAGCGTGAAGCCGGGGCCGGGACAGTTGCAAGAGACCCAGTACTTC
TRBJ2-6 | TRBV25-1 | NA | NA | CASSEGGTGANVLTF | TGTGCCAGCAGTGAAGGGGGGACTGGGGCCAACGTCCTGACTTTC
TRBJ2-7 | TRBV7-8 | TRBD1 | once | CASSSRGGQGLGYEQYF | TGTGCCAGCAGCTCTAGGGGGGGACAGGGCTTGGGCTACGAGCAGTACTTC
TRBJ1-2 | TRBV2 | NA | NA | CASSEALRGSGYTF | TGTGCCAGCAGTGAGGCCCTACGAGGGTCTGGCTACACCTTC
TRBJ1-4 | TRBV27 | TRBD1 | NA | CASSLTGTAFEKLFF | TGTGCCAGCAGTTTAACCGGGACAGCCTTTGAAAAACTGTTTTTT
TRBJ1-2 | TRBV27 | TRBD1 | NA | CASSLRDTGAGGYTF | TGTGCCAGCAGTTTAAGGGACACAGGGGCGGGTGGCTACACCTTC
TRBJ1-5 | TRBV5-1 | NA | NA | CASSVFLPSNQPQHF | TGCGCCAGCAGCGTATTCCTTCCCAGCAATCAGCCCCAGCATTTT
TRBJ2-5 | TRBV4-2 | NA | NA | CASSQDWGGEAETQYF | TGTGCCAGCAGCCAAGATTGGGGGGGCGAAGCGGAGACCCAGTACTTC
TRBJ1-2 | TRBV6-4 | NA | NA | CATMGHYGYTF | TGTGCCACGATGGGGCACTATGGCTACACCTTC
TRBJ2-7 | TRBV2 | TRBD1 | NA | CASSEGGTGSYEQYF | TGTGCCAGCAGTGAGGGGGGGACAGGGTCCTACGAGCAGTACTTC
TRBJ2-3 | TRBV4-2 | TRBD2 | once | CASSRRGGLTDTQYF | TGTGCCAGCAGCCGCCGGGGGGGGCTCACAGATACGCAGTATTTT
TRBJ1-1 | TRBV6-5 | TRBD1 | NA | CASSYTGEVGTEAFF | TGTGCCAGCAGTTACACAGGGGAGGTGGGCACTGAAGCTTTCTTT
TRBJ1-2 | TRBV4-2 | NA | NA | CASSPDNRVPRMSYGYTF | TGTGCCAGCAGCCCGGATAATCGGGTACCCAGAATGTCATATGGCTACACCTTC
TRBJ1-6 | TRBV5-6 | TRBD1 | NA | CASSSPGQGSSPLHF | TGTGCCAGCAGCTCCCCGGGACAGGGGAGCTCACCCCTCCACTTT
TRBJ2-5 | TRBV7-2 | NA | NA | CASSLATAWETQYF | TGTGCCAGCAGCTTAGCCACAGCATGGGAGACCCAGTACTTC
TRBJ1-5 | TRBV6-5 | NA | NA | CASSGYREQPQHF | TGTGCCAGCAGCGGTTACAGGGAACAGCCCCAGCATTTT
TRBJ1-5 | TRBV7-3 | TRBD1 | once | CASSTRDRPSNQPQHF | TGTGCCAGCAGCACGCGGGACAGGCCTAGCAATCAGCCCCAGCATTTT
TRBJ2-1 | TRBV5-1 | NA | NA | CASRPGSSNEQFF | TGCGCCAGCAGACCCGGGTCCTCCAATGAGCAGTTCTTC
TRBJ1-6 | TRBV6-5 | NA | NA | CAGSLRENSPLHF | TGTGCCGGCAGCTTGAGGGAAAATTCACCCCTCCACTTT
TRBJ2-7 | TRBV6-2/TRBV6-3 | TRBD2 | NA | CASSRTSGGSYEQYF | TGTGCCAGCAGCAGGACTAGCGGGGGGTCCTACGAGCAGTACTTC
TRBJ1-2 | TRBV11-2 | NA | once | CASSLVAGPYGYTF | TGTGCCAGCAGCTTAGTTGCAGGCCCCTATGGCTACACCTTC
TRBJ2-7 | TRBV6-5 | NA | NA | CASSYGGAALEQYF | TGTGCCAGCAGTTACGGGGGGGCCGCCCTCGAGCAGTACTTC
TRBJ1-2 | TRBV30 | TRBD1 | NA | CALNRGREYGYTF | TGTGCCTTAAACAGGGGGCGGGAGTATGGCTACACCTTC
TRBJ2-2 | TRBV16 | NA | NA | CASSQDRTRANTGELFF | TGTGCCAGCAGCCAAGACAGGACGAGAGCGAACACCGGGGAGCTGTTTTTT